Below are 18 T cell receptor beta chains sequenced from a single sample in a study of blood T cell repertoires in COVID-19. Profiled with immunoSEQ multiplex PCR; TCRdb holds only in-frame clones, not every one. The sample lists 70,000 or so clones, 85% to 90% occurring once. The sequenced material came from peripheral blood. The source is a man between 70 and 80 years old with active or convalescent COVID-19.

The chain carries TRBV6-2 or TRBV6-3 and TRBJ1-5; 7 positions match TRBD1. The germline V gene has CDR1 MNHEY and CDR2 SVGEGT. Trimming cost V 0 bases and J 5 bases; bases outside gene matches: 7. The CDR3 loop spans 16 amino acids. As DNA, the CDR3 is TGTGCCAGCAGTTACTCGGGCAGGGGGAAAGATCAGCCCCAGCATTTT. Its translation is CASSYSGRGKDQPQHF.

The chain carries TRBV10-3 and TRBJ2-7, with TRBD1 matching 10 bases. The CDR3 totals 13 residues. V trimming: 6 bases; J trimming: 6 bases; junction bases outside the gene matches: 5. Germline-derived CDR1 and CDR2 are ENHRY and SYGVKD. Here the CDR3 reads CAIRTGGWSEQYF. CDR3 coding DNA: TGTGCCATCAGGACAGGGGGCTGGAGCGAGCAGTACTTC.

A note on this clone: A junction boundary mismatches the germline segment, possibly from a read error. This rearrangement joins TRBV27 to TRBJ1-2, with D maybe TRBD1 (5 bases). The CDR3 has 12 residues. The V gene's germline CDR1 is MNHEY and CDR2 SMNVEV (reference sequence). The CDR3 here is CASSSSGRAPFF. The CDR3 DNA sequence: TGTGCCAGCAGTTCCTCGGGCAGGGCTCCCTTCTTC.

V gene TRBV6-2 or TRBV6-3 combines with J gene TRBJ2-7; D not resolved. This CDR3 is 12 amino acids long. CDR1 and CDR2 (germline): MNHEY, SVGEGT. Trimming pared 3 bases from V and 6 bases from J, leaving 9 bases between. The CDR3 DNA reads as TGTGCCAGCAGTTATAGTTTCGGCGAGCAGTACTTC. It translates to CASSYSFGEQYF.

The rearrangement links TRBV2 to TRBJ2-2; D remains unclear. The CDR3 extends over 14 amino acids. CDR1 and CDR2 (germline): SNHLY, FYNNEI. Trimming pared 2 bases from V and 7 bases from J, leaving 11 bases between. CDR3 residues: CASSELRIGGELFF. The CDR3, as DNA: TGTGCCAGCAGTGAATTGAGGATTGGCGGGGAGCTGTTTTTT.

The chain combines TRBV5-1 with TRBJ2-2; D remains ambiguous. Trimming stripped 4 bases from V and 4 bases from J, with 11 bases between. Germline V gene sequence: CDR1 SGHRS, CDR2 YFSETQ. The CDR3 is 14 residues long. CDR3 DNA sequence: TGCGCCAGCAGCGCTAGTTTGGTCACCGGGGAGCTGTTTTTT. It encodes CASSASLVTGELFF. The full variable domain, completed using reference TRBV5-1 and TRBJ2-2, is KAGVTQTPRYLIKTRGQQVTLSCSPISGHRSVSWYQQTPGQGLQFLFEYFSETQRNKGNFPGRFSGRQFSNSRSEMNVSTLELGDSALYLCASSASLVTGELFFGEGSRLTVL.

The chain links TRBV13 to TRBJ1-2; D unresolved. Looked up from germline, CDR1 is PRHDT and CDR2 is FYEKMQ (reference sequence). The V gene lost 4 bases and the J gene lost 8 bases, with 26 bases spanning the gap. CDR3 size: 17 residues. The CDR3 nucleotides read TGTGCCAGCAGCTCCCATGCTCGAGGTCCCTTAAAATCGGGCTACACCTTC. Translated, it gives CASSSHARGPLKSGYTF. The whole variable domain, filled in from reference TRBV13 and TRBJ1-2, reads AAGVIQSPRHLIKEKRETATLKCYPIPRHDTVYWYQQGPGQDPQFLISFYEKMQSDKGSIPDRFSAQQFSDYHSELNMSSLELGDSALYFCASSSHARGPLKSGYTFGSGTRLTVV.

This clone has only one observation. The chain combines TRBV30 with TRBJ1-5; D unclear. The CDR3 runs to 15 residues. CDR1 and CDR2 (germline): GTSNPN, SVGIG (reference sequence). Between the trimmed V and J ends, which lost 7 bases and 3 bases, there was a span of 19 bases. CDR3 amino acids: CAFSAPGSINQPQHF. The CDR3 DNA reads TGTGCCTTCAGCGCCCCCGGGTCGATCAATCAGCCCCAGCATTTT.

CDR3 bases: TGCGCCAGCAGCGCGGGAGGGGCCGACTATGGCTACACCTTC. It specifies CASSAGGADYGYTF. The genes are TRBV5-1 and TRBJ1-2, with a weak D call TRBD1 (5 bases). Looked up from germline, CDR1 is SGHRS and CDR2 is YFSETQ. The CDR3 spans 14 residues. Between the trimmed V and J ends, which lost 4 bases and 3 bases, there was a span of 13 bases.

J is TRBJ2-2 and V is TRBV9, with D perhaps matching TRBD2 (5 bases). Germline loops: CDR1 SGDLS, CDR2 YYNGEE. This CDR3 is 16 amino acids long. V dropped 3 bases and J dropped 7 bases, with 19 bases sitting between them. The CDR3 protein is CASSARSVLGVGELFF. CDR3 DNA sequence: TGTGCCAGCAGCGCCAGAAGTGTCCTCGGGGTCGGGGAGCTGTTTTTT.

The rearrangement uses TRBV6-6 and TRBJ2-5, with 9 nucleotides matching TRBD1. V was pared by 0 bases and J by 5 bases, with 4 bases of the junction left unmatched. CDR3 length equals 15 residues. The germline V gene encodes CDR1 MNHNY and CDR2 SVGAGI (reference sequence). CDR3 protein: CASSYSGGQGETQYF. In DNA, the CDR3 is TGTGCCAGCAGTTACTCAGGCGGACAGGGGGAGACCCAGTACTTC.

The gene calls are TRBV5-1 and TRBJ1-2; 7 bases are shared with TRBD1. Germline loops: CDR1 SGHRS, CDR2 YFSETQ. The CDR3 contains 15 residues. Losses at the gene ends were 0 bases for V and 4 bases for J; bases not matched to a gene: 6. In DNA form, the CDR3 reads TGCGCCAGCAGCTTGGGGACAGGAATACTCTATGGCTACACCTTC. It codes for CASSLGTGILYGYTF.

V is TRBV13 and J is TRBJ1-1; D not certain. This CDR3 is 12 amino acids long. V was cut by 4 bases and J by 10 bases, with 13 bases left in between. The V gene's germline CDR1 is PRHDT and CDR2 FYEKMQ (reference sequence). The CDR3 loop is CASSSTNEGAFF. The CDR3 region has the DNA TGTGCCAGCAGCTCCACGAACGAGGGAGCTTTCTTT.

The CDR3 is CASRDGEGNRLVNEQFF. The CDR3, as DNA: TGTGCCAGCAGAGACGGGGAGGGAAATCGACTAGTCAATGAGCAGTTCTTC. The chain combines TRBV28 with TRBJ2-1, with 7 bases fitting TRBD2. Germline assignment: CDR1 MDHEN and CDR2 SYDVKM. V trimming: 6 bases; J trimming: 6 bases; junction bases outside the gene matches: 17. The CDR3 totals 17 residues.

The chain has TRBV28 and TRBJ2-5; D is unclear. Germline V gives CDR1 MDHEN, CDR2 SYDVKM. The CDR3 runs to 13 residues. V was clipped by 6 bases and J by 4 bases, with 12 bases between them. CDR3 nucleotide sequence: TGTGCCAGCAGCACGACACGGCTAGAGACCCAGTACTTC. Translated: CASSTTRLETQYF.

In its sample, this clone was seen once. The chain has TRBV7-3 and TRBJ2-1; 8 bases match TRBD1. This CDR3 is built from 15 residues. CDR1 and CDR2 (germline): SGHTA, FQGTGA. V lost 4 bases to trimming and J lost 1 base; unmatched junction nucleotides: 3. The CDR3 loop reads CASSSGGASYNEQFF. The CDR3, as DNA: TGTGCCAGCAGCTCAGGGGGCGCGTCCTACAATGAGCAGTTCTTC. Variable domain in full (rest from reference TRBV7-3 and TRBJ2-1): GAGVSQTPSNKVTEKGKYVELRCDPISGHTALYWYRQSLGQGPEFLIYFQGTGAADDSGLPNDRFFAVRPEGSVSTLKIQRTERGDSAVYLCASSSGGASYNEQFFGPGTRLTVL.

This clone has a handful of counts. This chain connects TRBV7-9 to TRBJ1-1; D is perhaps TRBD1 (6 bases). Trimming left V 4 bases short and J 2 bases short, with 11 bases between. CDR1 and CDR2 (germline): SEHNR, FQNEAQ (reference sequence). There are 14 residues in the CDR3. The CDR3 coding sequence is TGTGCCAGCAGCTCAACAGGGTATAACACTGAAGCTTTCTTT. Translating gives CASSSTGYNTEAFF.

The chain has TRBV7-3 and TRBJ1-1, with D perhaps TRBD1 (6 bases). Germline CDR1 reads SGHTA; CDR2 reads FQGTGA. The CDR3 sequence is 15 residues long. Trimming pared 4 bases from V and 4 bases from J, leaving 16 bases between. CDR3 DNA: TGTGCCAGCAGCTCGGACAGCAGGTTGAGCACTGAAGCTTTCTTT. Translation: CASSSDSRLSTEAFF.